The 7 T cell receptor beta chains given below trace back to one sample, sequenced in a study of blood T cell repertoires in COVID-19. Libraries were prepared by immunoSEQ multiplex PCR; TCRdb keeps only in-frame clonotypes and omits some of them. In the table there are roughly 140,000 clones, approximately 85% of which are singletons. The sample was peripheral blood. The source of these receptors is a woman aged 55-69 years with COVID-19, enrolled during active disease.

The CDR3 spells CASRPGQDHNEQFF. CDR3 coding DNA: TGTGCCAGTAGACCGGGACAGGATCACAATGAGCAGTTCTTC. The chain combines TRBV19 with TRBJ2-1, with 8 bases that match TRBD1. CDR1 is LNHDA, CDR2 SQIVND, per germline (reference sequence). The CDR3 has 14 amino acids. The V segment lost 6 bases and the J segment 5 bases; nucleotides outside the gene matches: 6. The whole variable domain, filled in from reference TRBV19 and TRBJ2-1, reads DGGITQSPKYLFRKEGQNVTLSCEQNLNHDAMYWYRQDPGQGLRLIYYSQIVNDFQKGDIAEGYSVSREKKESFPLTVTSAQKNPTAFYLCASRPGQDHNEQFFGPGTRLTVL.

The genes are TRBV4-2 and TRBJ1-3; TRBD1 matches at 7 bases. The CDR3 extends over 16 amino acids. The V gene's germline CDR1 is LGHNA and CDR2 YNFKEQ. The V segment lost 2 bases and the J segment 3 bases; nucleotides outside the gene matches: 7. DNA for the CDR3: TGTGCCAGCAGCCAACCTACTGGGACAGATGGAAACACCATATATTTT. Protein sequence: CASSQPTGTDGNTIYF.

CDR3 sequence: CASSLDVQYNEAFF. The CDR3 DNA follows: TGCGCCAGCAGCCTAGATGTACAGTACAATGAAGCTTTCTTT. This sequence joins TRBV4-1 and TRBJ1-1; D unresolved. Trimming took off 4 bases at V and 7 bases at J, with 16 bases between the two ends. The germline V gene has CDR1 MGHRA and CDR2 YSYEKL. CDR3 size: 14 residues.

The chain has TRBV5-1 and TRBJ1-1; 10 bases fit TRBD1. The CDR3 has 17 residues. Unmatched junction bases numbered 11, after V lost 0 bases and J lost 6 bases. CDR1 SGHRS and CDR2 YFSETQ come from the germline V gene. This CDR3 is CASSLVVGQGMGAEAFF. CDR3 nucleotide sequence: TGCGCCAGCAGCTTGGTAGTGGGACAGGGGATGGGCGCTGAAGCTTTCTTT.

The chain combines TRBV20-1 with TRBJ1-1; TRBD1 is a possible D gene (5 bases). The germline CDR1 and CDR2 sequences are DFQATT and SNEGSKA (reference sequence). V lost 3 bases and J 5 bases, leaving 16 bases between the germline ends. This CDR3 has 14 residues. The CDR3 nucleotides read TGCAGTGCTAGTTTGGTCTCCGGGGGTACTGAAGCTTTCTTT. Translation: CSASLVSGGTEAFF.

The genes are TRBV7-3 and TRBJ1-1; D is perhaps TRBD1 (5 bases). Germline values: CDR1 SGHTA, CDR2 FQGTGA. V was shortened by 6 bases and J by 6 bases, with 14 bases between the two germline ends. The CDR3 spans 13 residues. The CDR3 loop reads CASSPGGYSEAFF. DNA of the CDR3: TGTGCCAGCAGTCCCGGGGGGTATTCTGAAGCTTTCTTT.

The chain uses TRBV3-1 (or the pseudogene TRBV3-2) and TRBJ1-4; D may be TRBD1 (5 bases). V was clipped by 1 base and J by 8 bases, with 8 bases between them. In germline, CDR1 is LGHDT, CDR2 YNNKEL (reference sequence). The CDR3 has 13 residues. This CDR3 reads CASSQVWGEKLFF. CDR3 nucleotide sequence: TGTGCCAGCAGCCAAGTCTGGGGCGAAAAACTGTTTTTT.